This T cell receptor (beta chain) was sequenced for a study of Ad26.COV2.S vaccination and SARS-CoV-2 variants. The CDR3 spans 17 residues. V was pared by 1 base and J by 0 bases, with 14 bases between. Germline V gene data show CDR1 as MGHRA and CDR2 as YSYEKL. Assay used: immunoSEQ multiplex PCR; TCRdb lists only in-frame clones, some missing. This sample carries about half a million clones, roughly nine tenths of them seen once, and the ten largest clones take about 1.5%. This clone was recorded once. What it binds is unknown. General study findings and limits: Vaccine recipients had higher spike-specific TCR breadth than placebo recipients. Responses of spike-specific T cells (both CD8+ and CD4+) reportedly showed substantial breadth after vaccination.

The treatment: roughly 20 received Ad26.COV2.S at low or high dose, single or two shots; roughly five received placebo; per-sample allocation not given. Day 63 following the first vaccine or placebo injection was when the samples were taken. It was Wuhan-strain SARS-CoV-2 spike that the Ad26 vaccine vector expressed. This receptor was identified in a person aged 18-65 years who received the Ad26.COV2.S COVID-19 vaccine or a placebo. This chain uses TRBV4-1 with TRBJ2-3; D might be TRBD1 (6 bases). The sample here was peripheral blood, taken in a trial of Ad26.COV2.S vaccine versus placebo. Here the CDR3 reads CASSQVAGVPSTDTQYF. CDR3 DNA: TGCGCCAGCAGCCAAGTGGCAGGGGTCCCTAGCACAGATACGCAGTATTTT.